These 17 T cell receptor beta chains share one sample of origin, sequenced in a study of vaccination and CD4 T cells after COVID-19. Cultured CD4+ T cell DNA was sequenced using the Oncomine TCR Beta short-read assay. MiXCR, applied by TCRdb to the PCR reads, yields one record per CDR3 protein. The table shows about 20,000 distinct CDR3 sequences, with just under 55% occurring only once. As to treatment: approximately nine-day PBMC culture with coronavirus spike peptide pools or control peptides (ViraFEST assay). These receptors have no known antigen. Sequencing was done on a sample of CD4+ T cells from blood, cultured in vitro. These receptors were collected from a human donor who had recovered from COVID-19.

The rearrangement uses TRBV25-1 and TRBJ2-7; D is possibly TRBD2 (5 bases). With 0 bases removed from V and 4 bases from J, the gap between germline ends came to 7 bases. Per the germline V gene, CDR1 is MGHDK and CDR2 is SYGVNS. CDR3 size: 13 residues. Written as DNA, the CDR3 is TGTGCCAGCAGTGAATACGGGGTATACGAGCAGTACTTC. This codes for CASSEYGVYEQYF.

The chain has TRBV27 and TRBJ2-2; TRBD1 aligns across 10 bases. V trimming: 5 bases; J trimming: 6 bases; junction bases outside the gene matches: 3. This CDR3 spans 14 amino acids. Germline values: CDR1 MNHEY, CDR2 SMNVEV (reference sequence). The CDR3 coding sequence is TGTGCCAGCAGTCCGACAGGGGGCTCCGGGGAGCTGTTTTTT. Its protein is CASSPTGGSGELFF.

This clonotype was detected only a few times. The V call is TRBV19, the J call TRBJ1-2; 9 nucleotides match TRBD1. The ends lost 7 bases at V and 7 bases at J; junction bases unmatched: 19. CDR1 is LNHDA and CDR2 is SQIVND in the germline V gene (reference sequence). The CDR3 totals 17 residues. CDR3 amino acids: CASTNQRVQGAVFGYTF. The CDR3, as DNA: TGTGCCAGTACCAACCAACGGGTACAGGGGGCTGTTTTTGGCTACACCTTC.

V and J are TRBV29-1 and TRBJ2-7; D might be TRBD1 (6 bases). Trimming pared 7 bases from V and 3 bases from J, leaving 16 bases between. CDR1 SQVTM and CDR2 ANQGSEA come from the germline V gene. This CDR3 spans 13 amino acids. The CDR3 loop reads CSAAGDTFYEQYF. In DNA, the CDR3 is TGCAGCGCTGCCGGGGACACCTTCTACGAGCAGTACTTC.

This chain joins TRBV2 and TRBJ1-5; no reliable D call. This CDR3 spans 13 amino acids. Germline values: CDR1 SNHLY, CDR2 FYNNEI. V was shortened by 4 bases and J by 4 bases, with 8 bases between the two germline ends. CDR3 nucleotides: TGTGCCAGCAGTGGGACGCGGAATCAGCCCCAGCATTTT. Translated, it gives CASSGTRNQPQHF.

The chain joins TRBV27 to TRBJ2-3; D possibly corresponds to TRBD1 (6 bases). Trimming left V 3 bases short and J 4 bases short, with 14 bases between. The CDR3 loop spans 15 amino acids. CDR1 and CDR2 (germline): MNHEY, SMNVEV (reference sequence). CDR3 region: CASSFLQGFSDTQYF. In DNA form, the CDR3 reads TGTGCCAGCAGTTTTCTGCAGGGGTTCTCAGATACGCAGTATTTT.

The J gene is TRBJ2-5, the V gene TRBV6-1; no reliable D call. The germline gives CDR1 MNHNS, CDR2 SASEGT. V lost 7 bases to trimming and J lost 4 bases, with 7 bases between them. The CDR3 has 11 amino acids. The chain's CDR3 is CASIRAETQYF. Written as DNA, the CDR3 is TGTGCCAGCATAAGAGCAGAGACCCAGTACTTC.

Only one count was recorded for this clonotype. The V gene is TRBV27, the J gene TRBJ1-5; D gene ambiguous. The V and J ends lost 5 bases and 0 bases respectively, with 20 bases between them. The CDR3 has 18 residues. CDR1 MNHEY and CDR2 SMNVEV come from the germline V gene (reference sequence). Written as DNA, the CDR3 is TGTGCCAGCAGTCCCCAATTGACTCGGCTGAATAGCAATCAGCCCCAGCATTTT. This encodes CASSPQLTRLNSNQPQHF.

This chain connects TRBV7-3 to TRBJ1-1; D is unresolved. The germline CDR1 and CDR2 sequences are SGHTA and FQGTGA. V lost 3 bases and J 5 bases, leaving 10 bases between the germline ends. The CDR3 totals 13 residues. The CDR3 here is CASSLRGGTEAFF. The CDR3 bases are TGTGCCAGCAGCTTGCGAGGAGGAACTGAAGCTTTCTTT.

The chain employs TRBV5-6 and TRBJ1-5; TRBD1 is a possible D gene (5 bases). Germline V gene lookup returns CDR1 SGHDT and CDR2 YYEEEE. V lost 4 bases to trimming and J lost 0 bases, with 14 bases between them. This CDR3 is 16 amino acids long. The CDR3 loop is CASSGGGMDSNQPQHF. The CDR3 DNA is TGTGCCAGCAGCGGGGGAGGGATGGATAGCAATCAGCCCCAGCATTTT.

The CDR3 DNA reads TGTGCCTGGGACTACCGGGACAGGTATACCTCACCCCTCCACTTT. It translates to CAWDYRDRYTSPLHF. The rearrangement uses TRBV30 and TRBJ1-6, with TRBD1 matching over 8 bases. The CDR3 extends over 15 amino acids. CDR1 is GTSNPN, CDR2 SVGIG, per germline (reference sequence). J was trimmed by 10 bases and V by 5 bases; bases with no gene match: 13.

The sample holds one count of this clonotype. The rearrangement links TRBV2 to TRBJ2-5, with 9 positions matching TRBD2. This CDR3 region has 15 residues. The V segment lost 3 bases and the J segment 5 bases; nucleotides outside the gene matches: 7. Germline CDR1 reads SNHLY; CDR2 reads FYNNEI. CDR3 loop: CASSDRGGALETQYF. The CDR3 DNA reads as TGTGCCAGCAGTGATCGCGGGGGGGCCCTGGAGACCCAGTACTTC.

This clonotype was seen a few times. The V call is TRBV20-1, the J call TRBJ2-4; maybe TRBD2 (5 bases). The germline V gene has CDR1 DFQATT and CDR2 SNEGSKA (reference sequence). The V end lost 6 bases, the J end lost 6 bases, and 18 bases lay between the germline ends. This CDR3 contains 14 residues. DNA of the CDR3: TGCAGTGCCTCCACCCTACCGGGGATAAACATTCAGTACTTC. Amino acid sequence: CSASTLPGINIQYF.

This sequence joins TRBV21-1 and TRBJ2-4; the table's TRBD2 call for D was not verified on the DNA. TRBV21-1 is listed as a pseudogene. The CDR3 runs to 16 residues. The chain's CDR3 is CASPPSGGRAKNIQYF. CDR3 in DNA: TGTGCCAGCCCTCCTAGCGGGGGTCGAGCCAAAAACATTCAGTACTTC.

This chain links TRBV7-2 with TRBJ2-5, with 9 bases that match TRBD2. The germline V gene encodes CDR1 SGHTA and CDR2 FQGNSA. The junction had 1 base not matched to a gene; V was cut back by 4 bases and J by 1 base. The CDR3 is 14 residues long. CDR3 coding DNA: TGTGCCAGCAGCTATAGCGGGGGCCAAGAGACCCAGTACTTC. This translates into CASSYSGGQETQYF.

This clonotype was observed once. The chain couples TRBV2 to TRBJ2-2, with 8 bases matching TRBD1. With V trimmed by 5 bases and J by 4 bases, 3 bases remained unmatched. The CDR3 runs to 14 residues. CDR1 is SNHLY and CDR2 is FYNNEI in the germline V gene. As DNA, the CDR3 is TGTGCCAGCAGTCCGGACAGGGCCACCGGGGAGCTGTTTTTT. Its protein is CASSPDRATGELFF.

The chain joins TRBV6-2 or TRBV6-3 to TRBJ2-1; D may correspond to TRBD1 or TRBD2 (5 bases each). Germline CDR1 reads MNHEY; CDR2 reads SVGEGT. The CDR3 covers 14 residues. Trimming took off 6 bases at V and 7 bases at J, with 16 bases between the two ends. The CDR3 is CASSPWGGPNEQFF. The CDR3 DNA is TGTGCCAGCAGCCCCTGGGGCGGGCCAAATGAGCAGTTCTTC.